A single sample is the source of the 15 T cell receptor beta chains below, sequenced in a study of CD8 T cells in ankylosing spondylitis. Using its own MiXCR run on the 5' RACE reads, TCRdb lists one record per CDR3 protein. The sample contains some 140,000 distinct CDR3 sequences, approximately 17% of which appear only once. Whole-study results and caveats: A TCR beta motif made of several highly homologous variants seemed typical of ankylosing spondylitis blood.

No antigen has been identified for these receptors. The source material was blood, either unsorted or a sorted T cell fraction (not recorded which). The receptor set was obtained from a male donor with ankylosing spondylitis.

V usage is TRBV4-3 and J usage is TRBJ2-1; D gene unclear. This CDR3 spans 16 amino acids. V lost 4 bases and J lost 0, with 13 bases in between. Germline loops: CDR1 LGHNA, CDR2 YSLEER. CDR3 sequence reads: CASSPYGRSSYNEQFF. The CDR3 DNA reads TGCGCCAGCAGCCCATATGGTCGGAGCTCCTACAATGAGCAGTTCTTC.

This clonotype was detected only a few times. The DNA for the CDR3 is TGTGCCAGCAGTCGACAGAGATCTGGGGCCAACGTCCTGACTTTC. Its translation is CASSRQRSGANVLTF. V gene TRBV28 combines with J gene TRBJ2-6, with D maybe TRBD1 (5 bases). Germline loops: CDR1 MDHEN, CDR2 SYDVKM. V lost 5 bases and J lost 1, with 9 bases in between. This CDR3 region has 15 residues.

This clonotype occurred a few times. The CDR3 DNA sequence: TGTGCCAGCAGTTGGGAGGGGACAGGGAACACTGAAGCTTTCTTT. Protein sequence: CASSWEGTGNTEAFF. The V call is TRBV27, the J call TRBJ1-1, with 8 nucleotides matching TRBD1. The CDR3 runs 15 residues. Germline V gene data show CDR1 as MNHEY and CDR2 as SMNVEV (reference sequence). V lost 4 bases and J lost 1; bases outside the gene matches: 5.

This chain connects TRBV12-3 or TRBV12-4 to TRBJ2-5, with TRBD1 identical over 12 bases. V was clipped by 6 bases and J by 4 bases; unmatched bases: 9. CDR3 length equals 16 residues. CDR3 amino acids: CASRGVGTGGAETQYF. CDR3 sequence (DNA): TGTGCCAGCAGGGGCGTTGGGACAGGGGGCGCAGAGACCCAGTACTTC.

The CDR3 nucleotides read TGTGCCAGCAGCTCCGAAAACACTGAAGCTTTCTTT. It is translated as CASSSENTEAFF. The genes are TRBV7-9 and TRBJ1-1; D is unresolved. V lost 4 bases and J lost 2, with 5 bases in between. This CDR3 has 12 residues. Germline V gene sequence: CDR1 SEHNR, CDR2 FQNEAQ (reference sequence).

The chain combines TRBV13 with TRBJ1-3; D remains unclear. CDR1 and CDR2 from the germline V gene are PRHDT and FYEKMQ (reference sequence). Trimming shortened V by 3 bases and J by 1 base, and 1 base separated the two germline ends. This CDR3 is built from 12 residues. As DNA, the CDR3 is TGTGCCAGCAGCTTTTCTGGAAACACCATATATTTT. It encodes CASSFSGNTIYF.

This clonotype was counted only a few times. The chain uses TRBV15 and TRBJ2-1, with 8 bases matching TRBD1. The CDR3 runs to 16 residues. Germline V gene sequence: CDR1 LNHNV, CDR2 YYDKDF (reference sequence). V lost 5 bases, J lost 0 bases, and 6 bases stayed unmatched. The CDR3: CATSGWDRSSYNEQFF. The CDR3 bases are TGTGCCACCAGCGGCTGGGACAGGAGCTCCTACAATGAGCAGTTCTTC.

The chain recombines TRBV15 with TRBJ2-7; D might be TRBD1 or TRBD2, each matching 5 bases. Trimming pared 3 bases from V and 5 bases from J, leaving 11 bases between. The CDR3 is 13 residues long. Germline V gene sequence: CDR1 LNHNV, CDR2 YYDKDF (reference sequence). The CDR3 loop is CATSSPRGDEQYF. The CDR3 nucleotides read TGTGCCACCAGCAGCCCGCGAGGGGACGAGCAGTACTTC.

The gene calls are TRBV12-3 or TRBV12-4 and TRBJ2-5, with a weak D call TRBD2 (5 bases). There are 12 residues in the CDR3. Trimming stripped 6 bases from V and 5 bases from J, with 10 bases between. The CDR3 loop reads CASSYWEETQYF. For the CDR3, the DNA is TGTGCCAGCAGCTATTGGGAGGAGACCCAGTACTTC.

The chain uses TRBV29-1 and TRBJ2-7, with 7 positions matching TRBD1. J was trimmed by 3 bases and V by 5 bases; bases with no gene match: 7. Germline loops: CDR1 SQVTM, CDR2 ANQGSEA. The CDR3 runs to 13 residues. The chain's CDR3 is CSVTGQDNYEQYF. The CDR3 DNA is TGCAGCGTTACCGGACAGGACAACTACGAGCAGTACTTC.

This clonotype has more than one count but fewer than ten. The V call is TRBV9, the J call TRBJ2-5; possible D gene TRBD2, 5 bases. V gave up 9 bases and J gave up 0 bases, with 12 bases separating them. Germline CDR1 and CDR2: SGDLS and YYNGEE. The CDR3 is 13 amino acids. DNA of the CDR3: TGTGCCATATCGCAGAGGGACCAAGAGACCCAGTACTTC. Translated, it gives CAISQRDQETQYF.

The CDR3 DNA reads TGTGCCATCCATACAGGGGATAATTCACCCCTCCACTTT. Translated: CAIHTGDNSPLHF. V is TRBV10-3 and J is TRBJ1-6, with 7 bases aligning to TRBD1. The CDR3 totals 13 residues. J gave up 5 bases and V 8 bases, and 3 bases lay outside the gene matches. Germline CDR1 ENHRY, CDR2 SYGVKD.

The V and J genes are TRBV5-5 and TRBJ2-7; no clear D. Trimming cost V 4 bases and J 2 bases, with 7 bases left between them. The V gene's germline CDR1 is SGHKS and CDR2 YYEKEE (reference sequence). The CDR3 has 12 amino acids. The DNA of the CDR3 is TGTGCCAGCAGCGCCCGGGCCTACGAGCAGTACTTC. It translates to CASSARAYEQYF.

This clonotype was counted between two and nine times. This rearrangement joins TRBV20-1 to TRBJ2-3; TRBD2 matches 8 bases. After removal of 5 bases from V and 6 bases from J, the junction contained 7 bases not matched to a gene. The CDR3 has 13 residues. CDR1 DFQATT and CDR2 SNEGSKA come from the germline V gene (reference sequence). Here the CDR3 reads CSALAGTMDTQYF. The CDR3 coding sequence is TGCAGTGCTTTAGCGGGAACGATGGATACGCAGTATTTT.

In its sample, this clonotype was seen a few times. The chain joins TRBV27 to TRBJ1-2; 7 nucleotides agree with TRBD1. CDR3 length: 15 residues. V trimming: 5 bases; J trimming: 5 bases; junction bases outside the gene matches: 11. Germline CDR1 and CDR2: MNHEY and SMNVEV (reference sequence). In nucleotides, the CDR3 is TGTGCCAGCAGTCAATTACAGGGGACCGAATATGGCTACACCTTC. Protein: CASSQLQGTEYGYTF.